These 30 T cell receptor beta chains were sequenced from one sample in a study of cytomegalovirus exposure and HLA in healthy donors. Researchers ran the PCR with 60 Vbeta and 13 Jbeta primers. Measured with immunoSEQ multiplex PCR; TCRdb has only the in-frame clones, and not every one. The top ten clones hold 0.98% of a sample with around 150,000 clones, about 80% of them seen once. What was sequenced was PBMCs. These receptors were taken from a woman aged 45-65 years in good health and CMV-seropositive.

The chain recombines TRBV2 with TRBJ1-2, with D maybe TRBD1 (5 bases). The V and J ends lost 4 bases and 3 bases respectively, with 9 bases between them. The CDR3 length is 13 residues. In germline, CDR1 is SNHLY, CDR2 FYNNEI. The CDR3 DNA is TGTGCCAGCAGTGTCGCGGGGGACTATGGCTACACCTTC. Amino acids: CASSVAGDYGYTF.

V usage is TRBV5-6 and J usage is TRBJ2-3; 8 positions agree with TRBD2. This CDR3 region has 16 residues. V was clipped by 4 bases and J by 4 bases; unmatched bases: 11. In germline, CDR1 is SGHDT, CDR2 YYEEEE. CDR3 in DNA: TGTGCCAGCAGCCCAGAGCGGGAGTCGGAGCCAGATACGCAGTATTTT. Protein sequence: CASSPERESEPDTQYF.

J is TRBJ1-5 and V is TRBV19; TRBD1 aligns across 8 bases. Germline V gene sequence: CDR1 LNHDA, CDR2 SQIVND (reference sequence). CDR3 length: 16 residues. Germline trimming cut 9 bases from V and 2 bases from J; bases unmatched to any gene: 12. Here the CDR3 reads CASTLSGTGGNQPQHF. CDR3 bases: TGTGCCAGCACCCTCTCCGGGACAGGAGGCAATCAGCCCCAGCATTTT.

The V and J genes are TRBV9 and TRBJ2-3, with D perhaps TRBD2 (6 bases). This CDR3 comprises 16 residues. The germline V and J ends were trimmed by 0 bases and 1 base, with 12 bases remaining between them. Germline CDR1 reads SGDLS; CDR2 reads YYNGEE. The CDR3 protein is CASSVGGLARTDTQYF. The CDR3 DNA is TGTGCCAGCAGCGTAGGAGGGCTAGCGCGCACAGATACGCAGTATTTT.

The chain recombines TRBV5-1 with TRBJ1-4; 7 bases match TRBD1. Germline V gene data show CDR1 as SGHRS and CDR2 as YFSETQ. The J segment lost 0 bases and the V segment lost 3 bases, leaving 14 bases of the junction unmatched. CDR3 length: 19 amino acids. DNA of the CDR3: TGCGCCAGCAGCTCGCGGGTCACTATGACAGGGACAACTAATGAAAAACTGTTTTTT. This translates into CASSSRVTMTGTTNEKLFF.

This clone was observed a single time. The CDR3 is CASSRDTLTNEKLFF. CDR3 sequence (DNA): TGCGCCAGCAGCAGGGACACTCTAACTAATGAAAAACTGTTTTTT. The chain is built from TRBV5-1 and TRBJ1-4; possible D gene TRBD1, 6 bases. Germline V lookup: CDR1 SGHRS, CDR2 YFSETQ. Trimming left V 4 bases short and J 1 base short, with 11 bases between. The CDR3 totals 15 residues.

This chain joins TRBV11-2 and TRBJ2-3; no clear D gene. Germline V gene lookup returns CDR1 SGHAT and CDR2 FQNNGV. The CDR3 spans 13 residues. V was cut by 1 base and J by 1 base, with 3 bases left in between. The CDR3 nucleotides read TGTGCCAGCAGCTTAGCCGGCACAGATACGCAGTATTTT. Protein: CASSLAGTDTQYF.

This chain joins TRBV19 and TRBJ1-1; 9 nucleotides match TRBD1. Germline CDR1 is LNHDA and CDR2 is SQIVND (reference sequence). With V trimmed by 5 bases and J by 6 bases, 4 bases remained unmatched. The CDR3 has 13 amino acids. The CDR3 DNA follows: TGTGCCAGTAGTCTACAGGGGGCGCCTGAAGCTTTCTTT. Translated, it gives CASSLQGAPEAFF.

With regard to this clone: The sample holds other DNA sequences that translate to the same CDR3. The genes are TRBV2 and TRBJ2-1, with 9 bases lining up with TRBD2. Germline V gene sequence: CDR1 SNHLY, CDR2 FYNNEI. This CDR3 is built from 15 residues. The V segment lost 1 base and the J segment 4 bases; nucleotides outside the gene matches: 2. CDR3 nucleotide sequence: TGTGCCAGCAGTGAAGGGCTAGCGGGATACAATGAGCAGTTCTTC. This translates into CASSEGLAGYNEQFF.

The V gene is TRBV5-4, the J gene TRBJ2-7; 10 nucleotides align to TRBD2. The CDR3 loop spans 15 amino acids. V lost 4 bases and J lost 0; bases outside the gene matches: 4. CDR1 and CDR2 from the germline V gene are SGHNT and YYREEE (reference sequence). The CDR3 region is CASSTGLAVSYEQYF. For the CDR3, the DNA is TGTGCCAGCAGCACTGGACTAGCGGTCTCCTACGAGCAGTACTTC.

Comments on this clone: Within the sample, other DNA sequences also encode this same CDR3. The rearrangement uses TRBV30 and TRBJ1-5; D may be TRBD1 (6 bases). In germline, CDR1 is GTSNPN, CDR2 SVGIG (reference sequence). This CDR3 contains 13 residues. The V end was cut by 3 bases, the J end by 6 bases, with 12 bases between. The CDR3 region has the DNA TGTGCCTGGAGCGGGGGGGCTAGTCAGCCCCAGCATTTT. Translating it yields CAWSGGASQPQHF.

This clone was picked up a small number of times. This chain joins TRBV11-2 and TRBJ1-1, with D tentatively TRBD1 (6 bases). Trimming left V 5 bases short and J 8 bases short, with 18 bases between. From germline, CDR1 is SGHAT and CDR2 FQNNGV. This CDR3 contains 14 residues. The CDR3 spells CASSEQPGQQEAFF. The CDR3 DNA follows: TGTGCCAGCAGCGAGCAGCCGGGACAACAAGAAGCTTTCTTT.

The rearrangement uses TRBV19 and TRBJ1-1; TRBD1 matches at 10 bases. Looked up from germline, CDR1 is LNHDA and CDR2 is SQIVND (reference sequence). The CDR3 totals 14 residues. The V and J ends lost 5 bases and 5 bases, in that order; junction bases with no gene match: 5. This chain's CDR3 is CASSLDRGGTEAFF. CDR3 coding DNA: TGTGCCAGTAGTTTGGACAGGGGGGGTACTGAAGCTTTCTTT.

This clone was counted a few times. The V call is TRBV5-6, the J call TRBJ1-4; no clear D. V was trimmed by 1 base and J by 8 bases, leaving 9 bases between them. Germline V gene data show CDR1 as SGHDT and CDR2 as YYEEEE. The CDR3 runs to 13 residues. The CDR3 coding sequence is TGTGCCAGCAGCTTGATACGGTCCGAAAAACTGTTTTTT. As protein: CASSLIRSEKLFF.

The rearrangement links TRBV5-1 to TRBJ1-2, with 8 bases matching TRBD1. Germline CDR1 and CDR2: SGHRS and YFSETQ. V lost 6 bases and J lost 6; bases outside the gene matches: 10. The CDR3 contains 14 residues. The DNA of the CDR3 is TGCGCCAGCACCCTAGGACAGGGAGGGGATGGCTACACCTTC. Translated, it gives CASTLGQGGDGYTF. The full variable domain, its missing parts supplied by reference TRBV5-1 and TRBJ1-2, is KAGVTQTPRYLIKTRGQQVTLSCSPISGHRSVSWYQQTPGQGLQFLFEYFSETQRNKGNFPGRFSGRQFSNSRSEMNVSTLELGDSALYLCASTLGQGGDGYTFGSGTRLTVV.

This chain links TRBV6-5 with TRBJ2-7; TRBD1 is a possible D gene (6 bases). Germline V gives CDR1 MNHEY, CDR2 SVGAGI. With 6 bases removed from V and 3 bases from J, the gap between germline ends came to 12 bases. This CDR3 contains 13 residues. Written as DNA, the CDR3 is TGTGCCAGCAGACTTACACAGGGCTACGAGCAGTACTTC. This sequence encodes CASRLTQGYEQYF.

This clone showed up just a few times. This chain connects TRBV5-1 to TRBJ2-5, with D possibly matching TRBD1 (6 bases). The V end lost 0 bases, the J end lost 0 bases, and 15 bases lay between the germline ends. Germline CDR1 reads SGHRS; CDR2 reads YFSETQ. This CDR3 has 17 residues. The CDR3 loop reads CASSLGGRDGDQETQYF. The CDR3 nucleotides read TGCGCCAGCAGCTTGGGGGGGCGCGACGGAGACCAAGAGACCCAGTACTTC.

The chain has TRBV29-1 and TRBJ1-2; possibly TRBD1 for D (6 bases). The CDR3 loop spans 13 amino acids. V lost 2 bases and J 4 bases, leaving 11 bases between the germline ends. Germline V gene lookup returns CDR1 SQVTM and CDR2 ANQGSEA. Written as DNA, the CDR3 is TGCAGCGTTGAACCAGGGGTTGGCTATGGCTACACCTTC. Translated, it gives CSVEPGVGYGYTF.

The genes are TRBV28 and TRBJ1-4; no reliable D call. V was pared by 7 bases and J by 7 bases, with 13 bases between. Germline loops: CDR1 MDHEN, CDR2 SYDVKM. The length of the CDR3 is 13 residues. The CDR3 loop is CASKEGSSEKLFF. The CDR3 bases are TGTGCCAGCAAGGAGGGCTCGAGTGAAAAACTGTTTTTT.

The V and J genes are TRBV28 and TRBJ2-1; TRBD2 matches 7 bases. Germline lookup yields CDR1 MDHEN and CDR2 SYDVKM. This CDR3 has 16 amino acids. Trimming at V came to 2 bases and at J to 0 bases, leaving 4 bases not matched to a gene. DNA of the CDR3: TGTGCCAGCAGTTTACTCGTAGCGGGCTCCTACAATGAGCAGTTCTTC. Its translation: CASSLLVAGSYNEQFF.

The V and J genes are TRBV6-6 and TRBJ2-1; 11 bases are shared with TRBD2. Germline CDR1 and CDR2: MNHNY and SVGAGI (reference sequence). This CDR3 is 15 amino acids long. With V trimmed by 1 base and J by 4 bases, 0 bases remained unmatched. The CDR3 protein is CASSYLAGGYNEQFF. The CDR3 nucleotides are TGTGCCAGCAGTTACTTAGCGGGAGGGTACAATGAGCAGTTCTTC.

For the CDR3, the DNA is TGTGCCAGCAGCTTTTACAGGGGAAATAATTCACCCCTCCACTTT. Translated, it gives CASSFYRGNNSPLHF. V gene TRBV7-9 combines with J gene TRBJ1-6; 7 positions agree with TRBD1. Germline trimming cut 3 bases from V and 5 bases from J; bases unmatched to any gene: 4. The germline CDR1 and CDR2 sequences are SEHNR and FQNEAQ (reference sequence). The length of the CDR3 is 15 residues.

The table lists this clone with a count of one. The chain uses TRBV7-2 and TRBJ2-5; D gene unclear. This CDR3 is built from 12 residues. Per the germline V gene, CDR1 is SGHTA and CDR2 is FQGNSA. Trimming cost V 4 bases and J 5 bases, with 8 bases left between them. The CDR3 bases are TGTGCCAGCAGCTCAGCTCGTGAGACCCAGTACTTC. It yields the protein CASSSARETQYF.

The V call is TRBV20-1, the J call TRBJ2-1; D perhaps matches TRBD2 (5 bases). Germline V gene lookup returns CDR1 DFQATT and CDR2 SNEGSKA (reference sequence). CDR3 length equals 11 residues. In nucleotides, the CDR3 is TGCAGCTCAATAGCGTCGGATGAGCAGTTCTTC. It codes for CSSIASDEQFF.

The rearrangement uses TRBV28 and TRBJ1-1; possible D gene TRBD1, 6 bases. Deletions cut 6 bases from V and 4 bases from J, with 18 bases between. The CDR3 is made up of 15 amino acids. Germline V gene sequence: CDR1 MDHEN, CDR2 SYDVKM. This CDR3 reads CASSLRVTGLTEAFF. CDR3 nucleotides: TGTGCCAGCAGCCTGAGAGTGACAGGACTCACTGAAGCTTTCTTT. The full variable domain, with the rest looked up from reference TRBV28 and TRBJ1-1, is DVKVTQSSRYLVKRTGEKVFLECVQDMDHENMFWYRQDPGLGLRLIYFSYDVKMKEKGDIPEGYSVSREKKERFSLILESASTNQTSMYLCASSLRVTGLTEAFFGQGTRLTVV.

The V and J genes are TRBV4-3 and TRBJ1-1, with no clear D. The germline V and J ends were trimmed by 0 bases and 11 bases, with 13 bases remaining between them. CDR1 and CDR2 from the germline V gene are LGHNA and YSLEER. The CDR3 totals 13 residues. The CDR3 coding sequence is TGCGCCAGCAGCCAAGATAGGGAGGGTTCCGCTTTCTTT. Its translation: CASSQDREGSAFF.

For the CDR3, the DNA is TGCGCCAGCAGTGAGTCGAGGACTAGCGGGAGGCCGAGTGCCAATGAGCAGTTCTTC. The encoded protein is CASSESRTSGRPSANEQFF. J is TRBJ2-1 and V is TRBV10-1; 14 nucleotides agree with TRBD2. Trimming at V came to 0 bases and at J to 6 bases, leaving 10 bases not matched to a gene. The CDR3 loop spans 19 amino acids. Germline V lookup: CDR1 WNHNN, CDR2 SYGVQD (reference sequence).

The rearrangement uses TRBV19 and TRBJ1-1; a weak D match, TRBD1 (5 bases). Trimming left V 4 bases short and J 3 bases short, with 12 bases between. There are 14 residues in the CDR3. Germline CDR1 is LNHDA and CDR2 is SQIVND (reference sequence). The CDR3 spells CASSTLGGDTEAFF. CDR3 in DNA: TGTGCCAGTAGTACCTTGGGGGGGGACACTGAAGCTTTCTTT. Drawing the rest from reference TRBV19 and TRBJ1-1, the complete variable domain is DGGITQSPKYLFRKEGQNVTLSCEQNLNHDAMYWYRQDPGQGLRLIYYSQIVNDFQKGDIAEGYSVSREKKESFPLTVTSAQKNPTAFYLCASSTLGGDTEAFFGQGTRLTVV.

This clone was seen a handful of times. The chain employs TRBV6-5 and TRBJ1-5; D not certain. The CDR3 length is 15 residues. The germline V gene has CDR1 MNHEY and CDR2 SVGAGI. V lost 0 bases, J lost 3 bases, and 9 bases lay in between. CDR3 nucleotide sequence: TGTGCCAGCAGTTACTCTGGCAGTGCCAATCAGCCCCAGCATTTT. Its translation: CASSYSGSANQPQHF.

The chain couples TRBV6-5 to TRBJ1-2; 8 bases agree with TRBD1. J gave up 6 bases and V 4 bases, and 1 base lay outside the gene matches. This CDR3 contains 12 residues. In germline, CDR1 is MNHEY, CDR2 SVGAGI. The CDR3 here is CASSWTGNGYTF. The CDR3 DNA reads TGTGCCAGCAGTTGGACAGGGAATGGCTACACCTTC.